This TCR beta chain is drawn from a study of T cells in Graves' hyperthyroidism and ophthalmopathy. This CDR3 has 16 amino acids. Germline V gene lookup returns CDR1 SGHTA and CDR2 FQGTGA. Between the trimmed V and J ends, which lost 5 bases and 4 bases, there was a span of 18 bases. Points from the study as a whole: Separating ophthalmopathy from stable hyperthyroidism was achieved by a 13 V-J model.

In regard to this clonotype: The target antigen is unknown.

The TCR beta CDR3 regions underwent amplification using RNA transcripts as the source. During a first-round RT-PCR of the TCR CDR3, the HTBI primer set was used. TCRdb used MiXCR to reprocess the multiplex PCR reads, holding one entry per CDR3 protein. This table holds hundreds of thousands of distinct CDR3 sequences, approximately 36% found once. Exclusion of patients followed from uncontrolled infection, other autoimmune disease, pregnancy or lactation. Clinical symptoms, serum thyroxine, TRAb, thyroid ultrasound and orbital computed tomography informed diagnoses. Source material for PBMCs was less than 12 ml fresh peripheral blood.

The chain has TRBV7-3 and TRBJ2-1, with D possibly being TRBD2 (7 bases). This TCR came from a woman aged 40 to 55 with Graves' hyperthyroidism. Sequencing was carried out using blood. In DNA form, the CDR3 reads TGTGCCAGCAGCCCCGGTTGGGCGGGGGCATACAATGAGCAGTTCTTC. This sequence encodes CASSPGWAGAYNEQFF.